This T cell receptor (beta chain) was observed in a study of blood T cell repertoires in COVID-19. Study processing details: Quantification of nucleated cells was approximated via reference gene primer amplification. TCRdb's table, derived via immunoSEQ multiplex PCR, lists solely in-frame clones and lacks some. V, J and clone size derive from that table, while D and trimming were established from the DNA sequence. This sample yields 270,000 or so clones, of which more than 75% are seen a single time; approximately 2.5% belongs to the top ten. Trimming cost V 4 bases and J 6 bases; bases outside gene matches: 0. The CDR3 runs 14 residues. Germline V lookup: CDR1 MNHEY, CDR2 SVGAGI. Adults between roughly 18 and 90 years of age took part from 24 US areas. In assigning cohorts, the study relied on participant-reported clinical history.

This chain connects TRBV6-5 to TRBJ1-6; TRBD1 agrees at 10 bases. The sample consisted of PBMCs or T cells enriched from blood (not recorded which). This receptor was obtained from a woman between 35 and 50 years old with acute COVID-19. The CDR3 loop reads CASSWDRGNSPLHF. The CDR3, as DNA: TGTGCCAGCAGTTGGGACAGGGGTAATTCACCCCTCCACTTT.